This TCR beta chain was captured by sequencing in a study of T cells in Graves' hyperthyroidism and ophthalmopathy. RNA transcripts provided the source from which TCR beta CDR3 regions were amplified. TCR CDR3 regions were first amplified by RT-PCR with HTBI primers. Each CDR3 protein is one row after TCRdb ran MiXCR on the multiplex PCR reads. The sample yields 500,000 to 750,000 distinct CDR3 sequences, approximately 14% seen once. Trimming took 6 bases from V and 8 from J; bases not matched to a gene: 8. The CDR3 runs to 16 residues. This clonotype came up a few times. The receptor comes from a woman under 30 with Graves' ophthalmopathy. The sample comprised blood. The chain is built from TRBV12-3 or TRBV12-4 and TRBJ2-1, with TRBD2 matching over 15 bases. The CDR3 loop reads CASSPGLAGGFDEQFF. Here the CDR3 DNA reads TGTGCCAGCAGCCCCGGACTAGCGGGAGGGTTTGATGAGCAGTTCTTC.